This TCR beta chain was identified in a study of coeliac disease. Study at large: Coeliac patients had newly diagnosed active disease, refractory type I disease, or gluten-free diet control. Findings of the study overall: The authors judged this method unsuitable for unbiased gliadin-specific T cell detection. Of coeliac lamina propria samples, about 55% of the 18 held published gliadin-specific TRB sequences, versus 1 of 6 controls. Most TRB amino acid sequences occurred in only one sample. Lower clonality than controls marked TRB and TRG repertoires from active celiac intraepithelial and lamina propria samples.

There are 16 residues in the CDR3. The trim removed 1 base at V and 6 bases at J, leaving 12 bases unmatched. The V gene's germline CDR1 is MGHRA and CDR2 YSYEKL. Assay used: immunoSEQ multiplex PCR; TCRdb lists only in-frame clones, some missing. Of about 6,700 clones listed, 60% to 70% are singletons. To note about this clone: Its cognate antigen is unknown.

The source material was lamina propria lymphocytes from the gut. This receptor was identified in a woman younger than 30 with active celiac disease. The chain recombines TRBV4-1 with TRBJ2-7; 7 bases agree with TRBD1. The CDR3, as DNA: TGCGCCAGCAGCCAAGGGGGTAGGGGGCTACGCGCCGAGCAGTACTTC. This translates into CASSQGGRGLRAEQYF.